The rows below give T cell receptor beta chains drawn from one sample of a study of T cells in localized non-small cell lung cancer. TCRdb keeps only in-frame clones here, not all; method: immunoSEQ multiplex PCR. In the table there are almost 30,000 clones, around nine tenths of which are singletons. The sequenced sample was peripheral blood, obtained before any cancer treatment. All receptors derive from a female donor at least 60 years old with stage III squamous cell lung carcinoma. The conserved cysteine and the conserved F or W are not part of the CDR3 here. Fields, in order: CDR3 protein, V gene, clone size. Clone size is given for some rows only: seen once, a few or many times, or a class if the clone is expanded.

cdr3_aa: ASSVDGTGGSQPQH
v_call: TRBV9
clone_size: -

cdr3_aa: ASTRGGSTDTQY
v_call: TRBV5-1
clone_size: -

cdr3_aa: ASSLKSLAGTDTQY
v_call: TRBV7-3
clone_size: -

cdr3_aa: ASSPEGTPSTYEQY
v_call: TRBV9
clone_size: -

cdr3_aa: ASSLIGGGGDYGYT
v_call: TRBV28
clone_size: -

cdr3_aa: SVDTGRTEAF
v_call: TRBV29-1
clone_size: -

cdr3_aa: AWGQGFTSGNTIY
v_call: TRBV30
clone_size: -

cdr3_aa: ASSLPSWGETQY
v_call: TRBV7-8
clone_size: -

cdr3_aa: SPLTVTDTQY
v_call: TRBV29-1
clone_size: -

cdr3_aa: ASSVGLAGGLETQY
v_call: TRBV5-4
clone_size: -

cdr3_aa: ASSILYEQY
v_call: TRBV7-6
clone_size: few

cdr3_aa: ASSQVGRGNSPLH
v_call: TRBV4-3
clone_size: -

cdr3_aa: ASSQDSGSLDTEAF
v_call: TRBV4-3
clone_size: -

cdr3_aa: ASSVAAGGNNEQF
v_call: TRBV9
clone_size: -

cdr3_aa: ASSLGGTHSTDTQY
v_call: TRBV5-1
clone_size: -

cdr3_aa: ASSLTGNQPQH
v_call: TRBV7-2
clone_size: -

cdr3_aa: ASSIVYGRDYEQY
v_call: TRBV19
clone_size: -

cdr3_aa: ASSRAGISTEAF
v_call: TRBV19
clone_size: -

cdr3_aa: ASSIQGGRLAKNIQY
v_call: TRBV5-6
clone_size: -

cdr3_aa: AISESQGYTGELF
v_call: TRBV10-3
clone_size: -

cdr3_aa: SVVGGRDPWGYT
v_call: TRBV29-1
clone_size: -

cdr3_aa: ASSQVRVGQGFTGELF
v_call: TRBV4-1
clone_size: -

cdr3_aa: AWSVLGGASTRAF
v_call: TRBV30
clone_size: -

cdr3_aa: ASSQNPAGQGDEQY
v_call: TRBV4-1
clone_size: -

cdr3_aa: ASSANQGMKTQY
v_call: TRBV7-9
clone_size: -

cdr3_aa: ASSFRRTNYGYT
v_call: TRBV28
clone_size: once

cdr3_aa: ASSLFGGGRWETQY
v_call: TRBV28
clone_size: -